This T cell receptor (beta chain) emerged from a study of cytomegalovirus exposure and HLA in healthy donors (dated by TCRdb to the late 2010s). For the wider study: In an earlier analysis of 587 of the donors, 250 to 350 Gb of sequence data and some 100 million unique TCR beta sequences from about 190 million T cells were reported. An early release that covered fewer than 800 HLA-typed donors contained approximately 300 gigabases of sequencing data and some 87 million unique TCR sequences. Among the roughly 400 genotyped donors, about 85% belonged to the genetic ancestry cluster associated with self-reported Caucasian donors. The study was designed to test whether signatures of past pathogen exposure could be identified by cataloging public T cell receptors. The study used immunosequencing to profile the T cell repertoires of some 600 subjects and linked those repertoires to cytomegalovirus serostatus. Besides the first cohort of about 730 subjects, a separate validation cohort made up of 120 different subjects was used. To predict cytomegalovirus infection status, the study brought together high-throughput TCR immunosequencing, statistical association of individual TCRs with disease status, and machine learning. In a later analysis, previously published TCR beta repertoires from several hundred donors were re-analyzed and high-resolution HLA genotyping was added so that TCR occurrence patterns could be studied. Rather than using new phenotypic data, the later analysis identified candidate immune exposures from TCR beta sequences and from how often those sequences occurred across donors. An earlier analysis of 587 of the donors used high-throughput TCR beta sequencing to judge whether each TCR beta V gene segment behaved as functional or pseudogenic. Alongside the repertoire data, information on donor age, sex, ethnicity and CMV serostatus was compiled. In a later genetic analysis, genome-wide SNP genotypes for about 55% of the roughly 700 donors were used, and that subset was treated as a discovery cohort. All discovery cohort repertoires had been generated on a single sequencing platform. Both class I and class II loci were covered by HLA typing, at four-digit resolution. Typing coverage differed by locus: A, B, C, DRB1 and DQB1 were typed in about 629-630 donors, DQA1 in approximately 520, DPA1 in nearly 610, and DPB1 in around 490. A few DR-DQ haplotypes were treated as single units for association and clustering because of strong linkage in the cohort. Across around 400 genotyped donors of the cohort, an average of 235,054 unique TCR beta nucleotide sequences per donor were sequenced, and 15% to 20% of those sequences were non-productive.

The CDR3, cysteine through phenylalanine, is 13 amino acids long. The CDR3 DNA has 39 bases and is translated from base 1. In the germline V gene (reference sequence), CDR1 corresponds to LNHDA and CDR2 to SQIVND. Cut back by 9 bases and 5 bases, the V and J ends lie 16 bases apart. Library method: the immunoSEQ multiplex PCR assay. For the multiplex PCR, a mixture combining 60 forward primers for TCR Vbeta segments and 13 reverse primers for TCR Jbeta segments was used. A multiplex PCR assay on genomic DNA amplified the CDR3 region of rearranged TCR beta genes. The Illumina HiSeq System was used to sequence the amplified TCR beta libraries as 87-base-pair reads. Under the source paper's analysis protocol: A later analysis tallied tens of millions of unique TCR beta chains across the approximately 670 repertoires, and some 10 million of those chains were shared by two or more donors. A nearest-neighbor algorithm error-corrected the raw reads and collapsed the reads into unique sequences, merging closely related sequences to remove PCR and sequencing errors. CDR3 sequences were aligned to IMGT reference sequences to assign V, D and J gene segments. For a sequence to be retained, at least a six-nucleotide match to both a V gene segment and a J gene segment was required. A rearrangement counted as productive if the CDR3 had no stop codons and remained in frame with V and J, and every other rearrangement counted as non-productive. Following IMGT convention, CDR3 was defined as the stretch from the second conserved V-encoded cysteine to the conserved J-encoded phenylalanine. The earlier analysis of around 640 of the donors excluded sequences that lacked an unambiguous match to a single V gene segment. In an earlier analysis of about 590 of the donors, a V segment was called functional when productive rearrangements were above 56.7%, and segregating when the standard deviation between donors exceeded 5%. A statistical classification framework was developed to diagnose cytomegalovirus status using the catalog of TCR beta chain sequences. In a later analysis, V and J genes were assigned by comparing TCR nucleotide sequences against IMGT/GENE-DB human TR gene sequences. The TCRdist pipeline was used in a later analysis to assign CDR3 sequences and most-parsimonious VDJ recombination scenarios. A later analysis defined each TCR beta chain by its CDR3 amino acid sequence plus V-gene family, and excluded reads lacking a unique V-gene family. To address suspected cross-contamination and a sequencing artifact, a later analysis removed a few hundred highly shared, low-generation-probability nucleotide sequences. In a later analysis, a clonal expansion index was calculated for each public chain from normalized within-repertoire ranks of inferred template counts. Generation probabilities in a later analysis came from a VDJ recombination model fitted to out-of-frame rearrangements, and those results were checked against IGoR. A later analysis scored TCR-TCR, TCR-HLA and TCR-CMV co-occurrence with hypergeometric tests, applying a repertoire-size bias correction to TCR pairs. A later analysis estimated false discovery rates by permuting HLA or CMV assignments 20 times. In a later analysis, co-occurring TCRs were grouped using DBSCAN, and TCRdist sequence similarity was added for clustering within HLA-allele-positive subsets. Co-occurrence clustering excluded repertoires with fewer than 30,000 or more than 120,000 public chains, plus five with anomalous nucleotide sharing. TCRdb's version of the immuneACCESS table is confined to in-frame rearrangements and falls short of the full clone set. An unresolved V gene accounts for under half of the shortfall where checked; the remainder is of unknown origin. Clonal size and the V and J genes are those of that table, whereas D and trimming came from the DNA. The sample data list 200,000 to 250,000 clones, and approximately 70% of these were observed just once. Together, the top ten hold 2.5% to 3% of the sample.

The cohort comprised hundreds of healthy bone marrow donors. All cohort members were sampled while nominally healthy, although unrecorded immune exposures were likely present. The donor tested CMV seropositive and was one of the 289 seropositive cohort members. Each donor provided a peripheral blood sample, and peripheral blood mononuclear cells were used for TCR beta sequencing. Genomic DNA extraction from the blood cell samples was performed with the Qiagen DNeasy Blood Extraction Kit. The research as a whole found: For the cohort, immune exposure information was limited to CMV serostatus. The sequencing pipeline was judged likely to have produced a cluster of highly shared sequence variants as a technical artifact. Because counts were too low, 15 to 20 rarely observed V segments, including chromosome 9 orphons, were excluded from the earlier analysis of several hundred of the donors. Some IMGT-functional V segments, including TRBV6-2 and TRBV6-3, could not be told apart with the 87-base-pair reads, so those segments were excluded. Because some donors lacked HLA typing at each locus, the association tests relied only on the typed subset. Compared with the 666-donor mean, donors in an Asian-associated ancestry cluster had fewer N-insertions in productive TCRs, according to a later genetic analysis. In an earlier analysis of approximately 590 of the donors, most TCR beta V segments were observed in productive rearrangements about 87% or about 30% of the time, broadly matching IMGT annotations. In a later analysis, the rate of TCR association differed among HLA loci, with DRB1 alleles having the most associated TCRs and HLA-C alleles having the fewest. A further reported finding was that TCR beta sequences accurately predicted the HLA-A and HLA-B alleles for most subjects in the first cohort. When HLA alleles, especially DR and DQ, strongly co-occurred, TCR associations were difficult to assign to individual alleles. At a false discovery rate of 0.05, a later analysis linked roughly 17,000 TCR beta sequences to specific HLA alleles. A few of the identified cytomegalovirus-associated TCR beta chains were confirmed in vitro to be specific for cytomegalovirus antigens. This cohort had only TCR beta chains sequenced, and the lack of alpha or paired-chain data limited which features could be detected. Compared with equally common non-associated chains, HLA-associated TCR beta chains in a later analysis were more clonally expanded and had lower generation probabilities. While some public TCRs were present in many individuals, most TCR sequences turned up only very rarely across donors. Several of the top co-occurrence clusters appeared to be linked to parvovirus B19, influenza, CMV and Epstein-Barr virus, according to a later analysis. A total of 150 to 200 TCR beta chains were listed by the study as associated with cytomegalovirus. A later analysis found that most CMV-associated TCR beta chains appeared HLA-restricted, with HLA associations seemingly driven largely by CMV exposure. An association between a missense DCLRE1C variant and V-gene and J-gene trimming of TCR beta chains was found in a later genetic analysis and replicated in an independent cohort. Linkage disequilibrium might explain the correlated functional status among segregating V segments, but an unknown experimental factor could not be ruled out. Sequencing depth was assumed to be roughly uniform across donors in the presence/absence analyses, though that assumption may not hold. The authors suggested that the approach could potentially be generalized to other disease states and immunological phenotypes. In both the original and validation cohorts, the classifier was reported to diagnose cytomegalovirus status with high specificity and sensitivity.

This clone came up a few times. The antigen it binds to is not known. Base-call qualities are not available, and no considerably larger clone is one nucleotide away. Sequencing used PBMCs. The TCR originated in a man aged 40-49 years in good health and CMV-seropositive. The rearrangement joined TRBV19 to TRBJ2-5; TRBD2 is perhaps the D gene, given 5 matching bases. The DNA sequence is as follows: TGTGCCAGCGGAGAGGGAATATTGGAGACCCAGTACTTC. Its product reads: CASGEGILETQYF.